This TCR beta chain is drawn from a study of CD8+CD57+ T cells in acquired aplastic anemia. Regarding the study as a whole: Patients and controls had CD8+ Simpson's diversity values that were not significantly distinct. Some 28 CD8+ CDR3 sequences occurred in both the patients and the controls.

Comments on this clonotype: Its target is not known.

The CDR3 has 14 amino acids. V lost 5 bases and J lost 7; bases outside the gene matches: 7. CDR1 and CDR2 from the germline V gene are MNHNY and SVGAGI (reference sequence). The template for TCR beta VDJ and CDR3 sequence profiling was genomic DNA. One entry per CDR3 protein results from TCRdb running MiXCR on the reads. The data contain some 410,000 distinct CDR3 sequences, about 70% of them singletons. Sequenced material: sorted CD4+, CD8+, or CD8+CD57+ T cells (not recorded which) from PBMCs. This clonotype was obtained from a human donor in good health, serving as a control. The chain employs TRBV6-6 and TRBJ2-3; 9 positions match TRBD1. The CDR3 loop is CASSGTGYLYTQYF. The DNA of the CDR3 is TGTGCCAGCAGTGGGACAGGGTATTTGTATACGCAGTATTTT.